This passage covers 8 T cell receptor beta chains from one sample sequenced in a study of identical twins. TCRdb itself ran the 5' RACE reads through MiXCR, one entry per CDR3 protein. The table includes fewer than 900,000 distinct CDR3 sequences, 21% detected once. The same data also went into a second study, on T cells expressing NK-cell markers.

Sequencing input: PBMCs. The receptors derive from a woman between 18 and 30 years old in good health.

The V and J genes are TRBV24-1 and TRBJ2-5; 7 nucleotides align to TRBD1. The V gene's germline CDR1 is KGHDR and CDR2 SFDVKD. Trimming cost V 5 bases and J 6 bases; bases outside gene matches: 8. CDR3 length equals 14 residues. The CDR3 nucleotides read TGTGCCACCAGTGTGACAGGGCGGAAGAAGACCCAGTACTTC. Amino acids: CATSVTGRKKTQYF.

A few counts support this clonotype. The CDR3 bases are TGCAGTGCTAGGTGGGGCCGCGGGAATGAGCAGTTCTTC. It specifies CSARWGRGNEQFF. The chain has TRBV20-1 and TRBJ2-1; the D call may be TRBD1 or TRBD2 (5 bases each). The CDR3 runs to 13 residues. V lost 3 bases and J 7 bases, leaving 13 bases between the germline ends. CDR1 and CDR2 (germline): DFQATT, SNEGSKA (reference sequence).

The sample holds one count of this clonotype. The V gene is TRBV6-2 or TRBV6-3, the J gene TRBJ2-1, with TRBD2 as a possible D gene (7 bases). This CDR3 has 16 residues. The ends were cut back, 2 bases at V and 4 bases at J, with 15 bases in the middle. Per germline, CDR1 MNHEY and CDR2 SVGEGT. The CDR3 DNA reads as TGTGCCAGCAGTTACGGCGTCCGGGGGGCGTACAATGAGCAGTTCTTC. Protein: CASSYGVRGAYNEQFF.

This clonotype turned up a few times. The genes are TRBV12-3 or TRBV12-4 and TRBJ2-5, with D possibly being TRBD2 (6 bases). CDR3 size: 16 residues. V was trimmed by 3 bases and J by 5 bases, leaving 19 bases between them. In nucleotides, the CDR3 is TGTGCCAGCAGTTTTCCGGCGGGGCTCGCGAGGGAGACCCAGTACTTC. It is translated as CASSFPAGLARETQYF.

This sequence joins TRBV12-3 or TRBV12-4 and TRBJ2-7; TRBD2 aligns across 7 bases. The CDR3 runs to 15 residues. With 5 bases clipped from V and 0 bases from J, the junction kept 7 bases outside the gene matches. CDR3 sequence: CASSVGTNPSYEQYF. The CDR3 DNA reads TGTGCCAGCAGTGTGGGGACTAACCCCTCCTACGAGCAGTACTTC.

This clonotype has more than one count but fewer than ten. The chain couples TRBV5-1 to TRBJ1-4, with D tentatively TRBD1 (5 bases). The length of the CDR3 is 14 residues. Trimming took off 0 bases at V and 6 bases at J, with 9 bases between the two ends. Germline V gene sequence: CDR1 SGHRS, CDR2 YFSETQ. The CDR3 nucleotides read TGCGCCAGCAGCTTGGGGGGCGGAGATGAAAAACTGTTTTTT. This codes for CASSLGGGDEKLFF.

The table lists this clonotype with many counts. The CDR3 spells CSVRVGGKGLNYGYTF. In nucleotides, the CDR3 is TGCAGCGTTCGAGTTGGCGGGAAGGGCCTCAACTATGGCTACACCTTC. The genes are TRBV29-1 and TRBJ1-2; D gene unclear. In germline, CDR1 is SQVTM, CDR2 ANQGSEA. The CDR3 totals 16 residues. Trimming stripped 5 bases from V and 2 bases from J, with 21 bases between.

The genes are TRBV5-5 and TRBJ2-7; tentatively, D is TRBD1 or TRBD2 (5 bases each). The V end lost 6 bases, the J end lost 2 bases, and 18 bases lay between the germline ends. CDR1 is SGHKS, CDR2 YYEKEE, per germline (reference sequence). The CDR3 contains 15 residues. The chain's CDR3 is CASTQGPAGAYEQYF. CDR3 in DNA: TGTGCCAGCACCCAGGGCCCGGCGGGTGCCTACGAGCAGTACTTC.